This is a list of T cell receptor beta chains from one sample in a study of OX40 agonist ivuxolimab in advanced cancers. Using immunoSEQ multiplex PCR, the repertoire was profiled, and TCRdb retains in-frame clones only, with some absent. In the table there are 90,000 to 130,000 clones, approximately 90% of which are singletons. The sequences come from CD4+ or CD8+ T cells sorted from blood, collected in a trial of the OX40 agonist ivuxolimab. All receptors derive from an adult with an advanced solid tumor such as melanoma, head and neck, liver or kidney cancer. CDR3s include the opening cysteine and the closing phenylalanine or tryptophan.

j_call cdr3_length v_call cdr3_aa
TRBJ2-3 15 TRBV5-1 CASSLAAQKADTQYF
TRBJ2-5 17 TRBV6-1 CASSEARRLAAQETQYF
TRBJ2-1 15 TRBV25-1 CASSLSGPSSNEQFF
TRBJ1-5 15 TRBV28 CASSLGGQTNQPQHF
TRBJ2-1 15 TRBV18 CASSPNAAGGDEQFF
TRBJ2-7 15 TRBV4-2 CASSQGLAMGYEQYF
TRBJ1-5 14 TRBV10-3 CAISEYHGPDGQHF
TRBJ2-5 14 TRBV7-7 CASSLTGTGETQYF
TRBJ2-1 15 TRBV7-2 CASSPHRAGNNEQFF
TRBJ2-1 15 TRBV19 CASKRGQGFYNEQFF
TRBJ1-2 14 TRBV5-5 CASSLSGHGYGYTF
TRBJ2-1 15 TRBV13 CASSLGDRGYNEQFF
TRBJ2-5 13 TRBV29-1 CSAEGTHGETQYF
TRBJ2-7 15 TRBV5-1 CASSLSRGISYEQYF
TRBJ2-4 13 TRBV12-5 CASTLKEAMPMYF
TRBJ1-2 14 TRBV4-1 CASSRDREDYGYTF